What follows are 30 T cell receptor beta chains derived from one specimen sequenced in a study of T cell responses to AZD1222 COVID-19 vaccine (dated by TCRdb to the early 2020s). Interpreted using the paper, the time point label stands for: baseline before first vaccination. Libraries were built with the immunoSEQ multiplex PCR assay. Here the immuneACCESS table is served through TCRdb, limited to in-frame sequences with V and J called. Missing clones are a known gap in these copies; in checked studies unresolved V genes cover under half, and the rest lacks a known reason. A total of under 150,000 clones appear in this sample, 90% of them only once. The ten largest clones capture more than 6% of the sample. The sequences come from peripheral blood, collected on day 0 of AZD1222 vaccination. The receptors derive from an adult in good health.

V usage is TRBV19 and J usage is TRBJ2-1; D perhaps matches TRBD1 (5 bases). Germline assignment: CDR1 LNHDA and CDR2 SQIVND (reference sequence). The CDR3 is 13 amino acids. Trimming shortened V by 5 bases and J by 6 bases, and 11 bases separated the two germline ends. The CDR3 here is CASSPGHLNEQFF. The CDR3 DNA follows: TGTGCCAGTAGTCCTGGACACCTCAATGAGCAGTTCTTC.

The V gene is TRBV29-1, the J gene TRBJ1-3; tentatively, D is TRBD1 (5 bases). Germline lookup yields CDR1 SQVTM and CDR2 ANQGSEA. V lost 2 bases and J 0 bases, leaving 8 bases between the germline ends. This CDR3 is built from 14 residues. The chain's CDR3 is CSVEMGRSGNTIYF. The CDR3 DNA reads TGCAGCGTTGAAATGGGGCGCTCTGGAAACACCATATATTTT.

The V and J genes are TRBV21-1 and TRBJ2-3; the table's D gene call, TRBD2, was not cross checked with the DNA. TRBV21-1 is deemed a pseudogene. The CDR3 is 15 residues long. This chain's CDR3 is CASTPRGAPTDTQYF. CDR3 in DNA: TGTGCCAGCACCCCACGGGGGGCTCCCACAGATACGCAGTATTTT.

This clone appeared a few times. V and J are TRBV7-9 and TRBJ2-1; TRBD2 matches 10 bases. CDR3 size: 16 residues. J was trimmed by 6 bases and V by 5 bases; bases with no gene match: 10. Looked up from germline, CDR1 is SEHNR and CDR2 is FQNEAQ (reference sequence). The CDR3 loop is CASSHPKREGRNEQFF. CDR3 sequence (DNA): TGTGCCAGCAGCCACCCAAAGCGGGAGGGCCGCAATGAGCAGTTCTTC. Looking up the rest from reference TRBV7-9 and TRBJ2-1 gives the full variable domain: DTGVSQNPRHKITKRGQNVTFRCDPISEHNRLYWYRQTLGQGPEFLTYFQNEAQLEKSRLLSDRFSAERPKGSFSTLEIQRTEQGDSAMYLCASSHPKREGRNEQFFGPGTRLTVL.

This clone was seen only once. V is TRBV12-3 or TRBV12-4 and J is TRBJ2-5, with D unclear. CDR3 length: 12 amino acids. Deletions cut 8 bases from V and 2 bases from J, with 9 bases between. CDR3 in DNA: TGTGCCAGCTCGGGCAGGCAAGAGACCCAGTACTTC. This gives the protein CASSGRQETQYF.

This chain connects TRBV27 to TRBJ1-3; no clear D gene. The CDR3 spans 13 residues. Trimming stripped 8 bases from V and 4 bases from J, with 12 bases between. Germline CDR1 is MNHEY and CDR2 is SMNVEV (reference sequence). The chain's CDR3 is CASSFGLGNTIYF. The CDR3, as DNA: TGTGCCAGCTCGTTCGGACTGGGAAACACCATATATTTT.

V gene TRBV7-9 combines with J gene TRBJ2-1; TRBD2 is a possible D gene (6 bases). This CDR3 comprises 18 residues. The V and J ends lost 5 bases and 1 base respectively, with 21 bases between them. Germline values: CDR1 SEHNR, CDR2 FQNEAQ (reference sequence). The CDR3: CASSPPLAISTSYNEQFF. CDR3 sequence (DNA): TGTGCCAGCAGCCCCCCGCTAGCGATTAGTACTTCCTACAATGAGCAGTTCTTC.

V usage is TRBV24-1 and J usage is TRBJ2-4, with D perhaps given as TRBD1 or TRBD2 (5 bases each). V gave up 7 bases and J gave up 7 bases, with 10 bases separating them. The CDR3 is 12 residues long. Looked up from germline, CDR1 is KGHDR and CDR2 is SFDVKD. CDR3 in amino acids: CATRGRENIQYF. The CDR3 DNA reads as TGTGCCACCAGGGGCAGGGAGAACATTCAGTACTTC.

The J gene is TRBJ2-2, the V gene TRBV19, with a tentative D call TRBD2 (6 bases). This CDR3 has 17 residues. V lost 5 bases and J lost 5, with 21 bases in between. In germline, CDR1 is LNHDA, CDR2 SQIVND (reference sequence). This chain's CDR3 is CASSGMGGQEGTGELFF. The CDR3 nucleotides read TGTGCCAGTAGTGGGATGGGTGGTCAGGAGGGGACCGGGGAGCTGTTTTTT. The entire variable domain, with the rest obtained from reference TRBV19 and TRBJ2-2, is as follows: DGGITQSPKYLFRKEGQNVTLSCEQNLNHDAMYWYRQDPGQGLRLIYYSQIVNDFQKGDIAEGYSVSREKKESFPLTVTSAQKNPTAFYLCASSGMGGQEGTGELFFGEGSRLTVL.

This chain joins TRBV28 and TRBJ2-1, with 7 bases matching TRBD2. The CDR3 is made up of 15 amino acids. CDR1 and CDR2 (germline): MDHEN, SYDVKM. V lost 6 bases to trimming and J lost 3 bases; unmatched junction nucleotides: 8. CDR3 sequence: CASRPGGPDYNEQFF. The CDR3 bases are TGTGCCAGCAGACCGGGAGGCCCTGACTACAATGAGCAGTTCTTC.

The rearrangement uses TRBV28 and TRBJ2-1; D is possibly TRBD2 (5 bases). The CDR3 is 13 residues long. Trimming shortened V by 2 bases and J by 8 bases, and 10 bases separated the two germline ends. In germline, CDR1 is MDHEN, CDR2 SYDVKM. The CDR3 DNA reads as TGTGCCAGCAGTTTAGCCCCAGCGGATGAGCAGTTCTTC. This sequence encodes CASSLAPADEQFF. The variable domain in full, with the rest retrieved from reference TRBV28 and TRBJ2-1, is DVKVTQSSRYLVKRTGEKVFLECVQDMDHENMFWYRQDPGLGLRLIYFSYDVKMKEKGDIPEGYSVSREKKERFSLILESASTNQTSMYLCASSLAPADEQFFGPGTRLTVL.

The V gene is TRBV6-5, the J gene TRBJ1-2; the match to TRBD1 covers 10 bases. The CDR3 length is 14 residues. Germline CDR1 and CDR2: MNHEY and SVGAGI. With V trimmed by 5 bases and J by 4 bases, 4 bases remained unmatched. The CDR3 DNA sequence: TGTGCCAGCAGTAGACAGGGGGCAGTCTATGGCTACACCTTC. This gives the protein CASSRQGAVYGYTF.

The rearrangement uses TRBV6-2 or TRBV6-3 and TRBJ1-5, with 8 bases that match TRBD1. J lost 4 bases, V lost 2 bases, and 1 base had no gene match. This CDR3 is built from 14 residues. Germline V CDR1 and CDR2: MNHEY, SVGEGT. In nucleotides, the CDR3 is TGTGCCAGCAGTTACACAGGGGGTAATCAGCCCCAGCATTTT. It yields the protein CASSYTGGNQPQHF.

This clone was detected a few times. This chain joins TRBV7-9 and TRBJ1-1; D not resolved. Trimming shortened V by 0 bases and J by 3 bases, and 8 bases separated the two germline ends. The CDR3 loop spans 14 amino acids. Per germline, CDR1 SEHNR and CDR2 FQNEAQ (reference sequence). The CDR3 sequence: CASSLAGRYTEAFF. The DNA for the CDR3 is TGTGCCAGCAGCTTAGCTGGAAGGTACACTGAAGCTTTCTTT.

The CDR3 region has the DNA TGTGCCACCAGGGATCCGGGAATAGAGACCCAGTACTTC. It codes for CATRDPGIETQYF. The chain is built from TRBV15 and TRBJ2-5; D perhaps matches TRBD2 (5 bases). The V and J ends lost 6 bases and 4 bases respectively, with 12 bases between them. The CDR3 totals 13 residues. CDR1 is LNHNV and CDR2 is YYDKDF in the germline V gene (reference sequence).

This clone was picked up one time. The J gene is TRBJ2-1, the V gene TRBV4-1, with 7 bases fitting TRBD1. The CDR3 spans 13 residues. V was clipped by 2 bases and J by 6 bases; unmatched bases: 1. Germline V gene data show CDR1 as MGHRA and CDR2 as YSYEKL. CDR3 protein: CASSQPGGNEQFF. The CDR3 DNA follows: TGCGCCAGCAGCCAACCAGGGGGCAATGAGCAGTTCTTC.

V and J are TRBV9 and TRBJ1-4; a weak D match, TRBD1 (5 bases). V gave up 3 bases and J gave up 8 bases, with 14 bases separating them. The germline gives CDR1 SGDLS, CDR2 YYNGEE. This CDR3 comprises 14 residues. For the CDR3, the DNA is TGTGCCAGCAGCGAACAGGCCGGACGCGAAAAACTGTTTTTT. Protein sequence: CASSEQAGREKLFF.

Concerning this clone itself: Within the sample, other DNA sequences also encode this same CDR3. The chain links TRBV3-1 (or the pseudogene TRBV3-2) to TRBJ2-7, with a weak D call TRBD1 (6 bases). V lost 4 bases and J 4 bases, leaving 14 bases between the germline ends. The CDR3 consists of 14 residues. CDR1 and CDR2 from the germline V gene are LGHDT and YNNKEL (reference sequence). The CDR3 is CASSLRDTTYEQYF. In nucleotides, the CDR3 is TGTGCCAGCAGCCTCCGGGACACGACGTACGAGCAGTACTTC.

V gene TRBV28 combines with J gene TRBJ1-5; possible D gene TRBD1, 5 bases. Trimming shortened V by 6 bases and J by 0 bases, and 12 bases separated the two germline ends. Germline values: CDR1 MDHEN, CDR2 SYDVKM. This CDR3 spans 15 amino acids. The CDR3 coding sequence is TGTGCCAGCAGCTCCGGGGCGGCTAGCAATCAGCCCCAGCATTTT. Translated: CASSSGAASNQPQHF.

The V gene is TRBV4-1, the J gene TRBJ2-1; 10 bases are a match to TRBD2. Trimming removed 0 bases from V and 3 bases from J; junction bases left unmatched: 5. The germline gives CDR1 MGHRA, CDR2 YSYEKL. The CDR3 has 17 amino acids. The DNA of the CDR3 is TGCGCCAGCAGCCAAGAGGCCCCTAGCGGGAGCTACAATGAGCAGTTCTTC. This encodes CASSQEAPSGSYNEQFF.

This chain joins TRBV7-9 and TRBJ2-7; TRBD2 agrees at 8 bases. From germline, CDR1 is SEHNR and CDR2 FQNEAQ (reference sequence). J was trimmed by 3 bases and V by 5 bases; bases with no gene match: 9. The CDR3 sequence is 15 residues long. In DNA form, the CDR3 reads TGTGCCAGCAGCACGCGAAGTAGCGGGAACTACGAGCAGTACTTC. This translates into CASSTRSSGNYEQYF. Full variable domain (rest looked up from reference TRBV7-9 and TRBJ2-7): DTGVSQNPRHKITKRGQNVTFRCDPISEHNRLYWYRQTLGQGPEFLTYFQNEAQLEKSRLLSDRFSAERPKGSFSTLEIQRTEQGDSAMYLCASSTRSSGNYEQYFGPGTRLTVT.

The chain carries TRBV28 and TRBJ1-1; possibly TRBD1 for D (5 bases). Trimming shortened V by 6 bases and J by 5 bases, and 22 bases separated the two germline ends. Germline values: CDR1 MDHEN, CDR2 SYDVKM. The CDR3 sequence is 16 residues long. The CDR3 nucleotides read TGTGCCAGCAGCTCTCGGGGACCTCTCCGGGGAACTGAAGCTTTCTTT. Its protein is CASSSRGPLRGTEAFF.

The V call is TRBV28, the J call TRBJ2-7; 10 nucleotides align to TRBD2. CDR3 length equals 14 residues. Germline loops: CDR1 MDHEN, CDR2 SYDVKM. The J segment lost 2 bases and the V segment lost 7 bases, leaving 5 bases of the junction unmatched. The CDR3 sequence is CASNQAGGAYEQYF. The CDR3 DNA reads as TGTGCCAGCAACCAAGCGGGGGGGGCCTACGAGCAGTACTTC.

This chain joins TRBV6-5 and TRBJ1-1, with D hard to call. CDR1 is MNHEY and CDR2 is SVGAGI in the germline V gene. V was clipped by 7 bases and J by 2 bases, with 14 bases between them. The CDR3 sequence is 14 residues long. The CDR3 DNA reads as TGTGCCAGCAAACCCGACATGGGTAACACTGAAGCTTTCTTT. Translated, it gives CASKPDMGNTEAFF.

The rearrangement joins TRBV15 to TRBJ2-7; possible D gene TRBD2, 6 bases. The CDR3 loop spans 14 amino acids. Trimming shortened V by 0 bases and J by 7 bases, and 13 bases separated the two germline ends. Germline CDR1 is LNHNV and CDR2 is YYDKDF (reference sequence). CDR3 sequence reads: CATSREVLAGEQYF. CDR3 DNA sequence: TGTGCCACCAGCAGAGAAGTCTTGGCGGGGGAGCAGTACTTC.

This rearrangement joins TRBV13 to TRBJ1-3; unclear D gene. Germline V gene data show CDR1 as PRHDT and CDR2 as FYEKMQ (reference sequence). CDR3 length: 17 residues. Trimming took 1 base from V and 2 from J, leaving 15 bases between them. CDR3 sequence reads: CASSLELPSPAGNTIYF. The DNA for the CDR3 is TGTGCCAGCAGCTTAGAGTTGCCCTCCCCCGCTGGAAACACCATATATTTT.

The chain joins TRBV28 to TRBJ2-7; TRBD1 aligns across 10 bases. CDR1 MDHEN and CDR2 SYDVKM come from the germline V gene. This CDR3 region has 13 residues. Trimming at V came to 8 bases and at J to 4 bases, leaving 5 bases not matched to a gene. CDR3 bases: TGTGCCAGCGAAGGGACAGGGGTATACGAGCAGTACTTC. Its protein product is CASEGTGVYEQYF.

The rearrangement links TRBV5-6 to TRBJ2-3, with D possibly matching TRBD1 (7 bases). Germline assignment: CDR1 SGHDT and CDR2 YYEEEE. Deletions cut 0 bases from V and 1 base from J, with 12 bases between. The CDR3 covers 16 residues. CDR3 nucleotide sequence: TGTGCCAGCAGCTTGGTGGAGGGGGCTGGCACAGATACGCAGTATTTT. As protein: CASSLVEGAGTDTQYF. Looking up the rest from reference TRBV5-6 and TRBJ2-3 gives the full variable domain: DAGVTQSPTHLIKTRGQQVTLRCSPKSGHDTVSWYQQALGQGPQFIFQYYEEEERQRGNFPDRFSGHQFPNYSSELNVNALLLGDSALYLCASSLVEGAGTDTQYFGPGTRLTVL.

The chain links TRBV7-7 to TRBJ2-2, with D perhaps TRBD1 (6 bases). Germline lookup yields CDR1 SSHAT and CDR2 FNYEAQ (reference sequence). Trimming took 0 bases from V and 3 from J, leaving 8 bases between them. CDR3 size: 15 residues. The CDR3 nucleotides are TGTGCCAGCAGCTTAGCGCCAGGGGACACCGGGGAGCTGTTTTTT. It codes for CASSLAPGDTGELFF. Supplemented by reference TRBV7-7 and TRBJ2-2, the full variable domain reads GAGVSQSPRYKVTKRGQDVTLRCDPISSHATLYWYQQALGQGPEFLTYFNYEAQPDKSGLPSDRFSAERPEGSISTLTIQRTEQRDSAMYRCASSLAPGDTGELFFGEGSRLTVL.

V gene TRBV10-3 combines with J gene TRBJ2-1; no definite D call. Germline-derived CDR1 and CDR2 are ENHRY and SYGVKD. V lost 11 bases, J lost 3 bases, and 20 bases lay in between. This CDR3 has 15 residues. CDR3 loop: CAVEVTTGFYNEQFF. CDR3 bases: TGTGCCGTAGAAGTAACGACGGGTTTCTACAATGAGCAGTTCTTC.